Listed here are 9 T cell receptor beta chains from one sample, sequenced in a study of identical twins. TCRdb reanalysed the 5' RACE reads using MiXCR and keeps one entry per CDR3 protein. The data hold about 240,000 distinct CDR3 sequences, with 12% observed a single time. The same data also went into a second study, on yellow fever vaccine responses in identical twins.

Material for sequencing was memory (CD45RO+) T cells sorted from blood. The receptors were sampled from a woman between 18 and 29 years old in good health.

The chain joins TRBV2 to TRBJ2-7; 7 bases align to TRBD1. Looked up from germline, CDR1 is SNHLY and CDR2 is FYNNEI. V gave up 6 bases and J gave up 5 bases; unmatched junction bases: 7. The CDR3 loop spans 13 amino acids. CDR3 DNA sequence: TGTGCCAGCAGAGTAAACAGGGGCCACGAGCAGTACTTC. Encoded protein: CASRVNRGHEQYF.

A remark on this clonotype: A read error is possible here, since a much larger clone lies one base away. This chain links TRBV5-1 with TRBJ2-1, with D uncertain. The V gene's germline CDR1 is SGHRS and CDR2 YFSETQ. The CDR3 length is 12 residues. For the CDR3, the DNA is TGCACCAGCAACTACCGGGACAATGAGCAGTTCTTC. Translated, it gives CTSNYRDNEQFF.

The genes are TRBV18 and TRBJ1-6; 7 bases are shared with TRBD1. CDR1 and CDR2 from the germline V gene are KGHSH and LQKENI. The CDR3 contains 15 residues. After removal of 6 bases from V and 9 bases from J, the junction contained 11 bases not matched to a gene. The CDR3: CASSPIDRAGSPLHF. The CDR3 bases are TGTGCCAGCTCCCCAATTGACAGGGCCGGTTCACCCCTCCACTTT. The full variable domain, rest sourced from reference TRBV18 and TRBJ1-6, is NAGVMQNPRHLVRRRGQEARLRCSPMKGHSHVYWYRQLPEEGLKFMVYLQKENIIDESGMPKERFSAEFPKEGPSILRIQQVVRGDSAAYFCASSPIDRAGSPLHFGNGTRLTVT.

The chain recombines TRBV20-1 with TRBJ2-2; D uncertain. The CDR3 length is 12 residues. Germline CDR1 is DFQATT and CDR2 is SNEGSKA (reference sequence). The germline V and J ends were trimmed by 3 bases and 3 bases, with 5 bases remaining between them. The CDR3, as DNA: TGCAGTGCTAGCGGACACACCGGGGAGCTGTTTTTT. Translation: CSASGHTGELFF.

This clonotype was seen at least ten times. The chain recombines TRBV4-2 with TRBJ2-1; 10 nucleotides agree with TRBD1. CDR3 length: 16 residues. J was trimmed by 5 bases and V by 2 bases; bases with no gene match: 6. Germline V gene sequence: CDR1 LGHNA, CDR2 YNFKEQ. Here the CDR3 reads CASSQIPGQGDNEQFF. CDR3 sequence (DNA): TGTGCCAGCAGCCAAATTCCCGGACAGGGGGACAATGAGCAGTTCTTC.

The gene calls are TRBV21-1 and TRBJ2-7; the table assigns TRBD1, which was not confirmed against the DNA. TRBV21-1 is tagged as a pseudogene. The CDR3 runs to 14 residues. The DNA for the CDR3 is TGTGCCAGCAGCAAGACAGGGATCTCCTACGAGCAGTACTTC. Protein sequence: CASSKTGISYEQYF.

The chain joins TRBV7-2 to TRBJ2-3, with D perhaps TRBD2 (5 bases). CDR3 length equals 17 residues. The germline V gene encodes CDR1 SGHTA and CDR2 FQGNSA. The germline V and J ends were trimmed by 1 base and 2 bases, with 16 bases remaining between them. The CDR3 is CASSLVSRLAVTDTQYF. The CDR3 coding sequence is TGTGCCAGCAGCTTAGTGTCCCGGCTAGCTGTCACAGATACGCAGTATTTT.

The chain recombines TRBV30 with TRBJ2-1, with TRBD2 identical over 9 bases. The CDR3 length is 16 residues. Germline CDR1 GTSNPN, CDR2 SVGIG (reference sequence). The ends lost 3 bases at V and 0 bases at J; junction bases unmatched: 6. CDR3 in DNA: TGTGCCTGGAGGGCGGGACTAGCCAGCTCCTACAATGAGCAGTTCTTC. Protein product: CAWRAGLASSYNEQFF.

This clonotype was found many times. The J gene is TRBJ2-7, the V gene TRBV6-5, with D possibly TRBD2 on 6 matching bases. V shed 4 bases and J shed 0 bases, with 16 bases lying between them. The CDR3 covers 16 residues. Germline V CDR1 and CDR2: MNHEY, SVGAGI. The CDR3 region is CASSSIDVGSSYEQYF. CDR3 bases: TGTGCCAGCAGTTCCATAGATGTCGGGAGCTCCTACGAGCAGTACTTC.